A single sample gave rise to the 31 T cell receptor beta chains below, sequenced in a study of neurological immune-mediated disorders. Using its own MiXCR run on the 5' RACE reads, TCRdb lists one record per CDR3 protein. The data show about 62,000 distinct CDR3 sequences, under 5% seen once. Specimen: PBMCs. All receptors derive from a woman in her forties or fifties with multiple sclerosis.

This clonotype was recorded many times. The rearrangement links TRBV7-2 to TRBJ2-7; no clear D. The germline CDR1 and CDR2 sequences are SGHTA and FQGNSA. The V and J ends lost 1 base and 6 bases respectively, with 7 bases between them. CDR3 length equals 12 residues. The CDR3 coding sequence is TGTGCCAGCAGCTTAGAGGTGGGCGAGCAGTACTTC. It encodes CASSLEVGEQYF.

Many counts were recorded for this clonotype. The V gene is TRBV5-5, the J gene TRBJ2-5; D is possibly TRBD2 (5 bases). Between the trimmed V and J ends, which lost 5 bases and 3 bases, there was a span of 11 bases. The CDR3 contains 13 residues. The germline CDR1 and CDR2 sequences are SGHKS and YYEKEE (reference sequence). The CDR3 loop is CASSREGKETQYF. CDR3 nucleotide sequence: TGTGCCAGCAGTCGAGAGGGAAAAGAGACCCAGTACTTC.

Many counts were recorded for this clonotype. This rearrangement joins TRBV5-1 to TRBJ1-4; no firm D call. Per germline, CDR1 SGHRS and CDR2 YFSETQ. V lost 4 bases and J lost 8, with 12 bases in between. This CDR3 contains 13 residues. The CDR3 DNA reads as TGCGCCAGCAGCGAGCCTCAGCAGGAAAAACTGTTTTTT. Translating it yields CASSEPQQEKLFF.

This clonotype occurred many times. The V call is TRBV9, the J call TRBJ2-2, with D unresolved. This CDR3 is built from 14 residues. Trimming stripped 0 bases from V and 6 bases from J, with 9 bases between. Germline V gives CDR1 SGDLS, CDR2 YYNGEE. CDR3 bases: TGTGCCAGCAGCGTAGCTCCGCCCGCCGGGGAGCTGTTTTTT. Translated, it gives CASSVAPPAGELFF.

In this sample, this clonotype turned up many times. The chain has TRBV12-3 or TRBV12-4 and TRBJ2-5; 8 nucleotides match TRBD1. Trimming removed 6 bases from V and 0 bases from J; junction bases left unmatched: 0. The CDR3 loop spans 13 amino acids. The CDR3 here is CASRTGDQETQYF. The CDR3 DNA follows: TGTGCCAGCAGGACAGGGGACCAAGAGACCCAGTACTTC.

This clonotype was seen at least ten times. The V call is TRBV7-9, the J call TRBJ2-7; 7 bases map to TRBD2. This CDR3 is built from 14 residues. After removal of 5 bases from V and 0 bases from J, the junction contained 4 bases not matched to a gene. Germline V gene lookup returns CDR1 SEHNR and CDR2 FQNEAQ (reference sequence). Written as DNA, the CDR3 is TGTGCCAGCAGCCCTCCGGGGGGCTCCTACGAGCAGTACGTC. Amino acid sequence: CASSPPGGSYEQYV.

The table lists this clonotype with many counts. This chain uses TRBV9 with TRBJ1-2; possibly TRBD1 for D (6 bases). Trimming removed 3 bases at V and 7 bases at J, with 10 bases between. Germline V CDR1 and CDR2: SGDLS, YYNGEE. CDR3 length: 12 residues. In DNA form, the CDR3 reads TGTGCCAGCAGCGACCCCAGGGGTGGCTACACCTTC. Translated, it gives CASSDPRGGYTF.

This clonotype was counted ten times or more. The chain couples TRBV4-3 to TRBJ2-7; D call uncertain. The V and J ends lost 1 base and 3 bases respectively, with 10 bases between them. Germline V CDR1 and CDR2: LGHNA, YSLEER. This CDR3 region has 14 residues. CDR3 DNA: TGCGCCAGCAGCCAAGCCCCTACAGACTACGAGCAGTACTTC. Its translation: CASSQAPTDYEQYF.

In this sample, this clonotype turned up many times. The chain combines TRBV10-3 with TRBJ2-6; D not certain. There are 18 residues in the CDR3. The V end lost 3 bases, the J end lost 0 bases, and 15 bases lay between the germline ends. Germline V lookup: CDR1 ENHRY, CDR2 SYGVKD. The CDR3 spells CAISEAVRPNSGANVLTF. CDR3 sequence (DNA): TGTGCCATCAGTGAAGCTGTCAGGCCGAACTCTGGGGCCAACGTCCTGACTTTC.

This clonotype was seen at least ten times. The rearrangement links TRBV20-1 to TRBJ2-2; D remains ambiguous. V was trimmed by 6 bases and J by 4 bases, leaving 12 bases between them. This CDR3 comprises 13 residues. Per germline, CDR1 DFQATT and CDR2 SNEGSKA (reference sequence). In DNA form, the CDR3 reads TGCAGTGCAGGCCTCGACCGCACCGGGGAGCTGTTTTTT. This sequence encodes CSAGLDRTGELFF.

This clonotype showed up many times. The chain recombines TRBV7-9 with TRBJ2-3, with no clear D. CDR1 and CDR2 from the germline V gene are SEHNR and FQNEAQ (reference sequence). This CDR3 comprises 13 residues. V dropped 5 bases and J dropped 0 bases, with 6 bases sitting between them. The CDR3, as DNA: TGTGCCAGCAGCCTCTACAGCACAGATACGCAGTATTTT. Its protein is CASSLYSTDTQYF. Variable domain in full (rest from reference TRBV7-9 and TRBJ2-3): DTGVSQNPRHKITKRGQNVTFRCDPISEHNRLYWYRQTLGQGPEFLTYFQNEAQLEKSRLLSDRFSAERPKGSFSTLEIQRTEQGDSAMYLCASSLYSTDTQYFGPGTRLTVL.

In its sample, this clonotype was seen many times. This sequence joins TRBV11-3 and TRBJ1-2; the D is unclear. The V end was cut by 0 bases, the J end by 5 bases, with 13 bases between. Per germline, CDR1 SGHNT and CDR2 YENEEA. The CDR3 covers 15 residues. The chain's CDR3 is CASSLDRLGSYGYTF. CDR3 nucleotide sequence: TGTGCCAGCAGCTTAGACAGACTGGGATCTTATGGCTACACCTTC.

Many counts were recorded for this clonotype. The chain joins TRBV12-3 or TRBV12-4 to TRBJ1-1; no reliable D call. Trimming left V 5 bases short and J 1 base short, with 17 bases between. This CDR3 has 16 amino acids. The CDR3 DNA reads as TGTGCCAGCAGTCCAGGCGACCCGGGTAGGAACACTGAAGCTTTCTTT. Translation: CASSPGDPGRNTEAFF.

At least ten counts were recorded for this clonotype. This chain uses TRBV7-8 with TRBJ2-3, with a possible D match to TRBD2 (6 bases). The V gene's germline CDR1 is SGHVS and CDR2 FQNEAQ. V gave up 5 bases and J gave up 8 bases, with 11 bases separating them. CDR3 length: 12 residues. CDR3 DNA: TGTGCCAGCAGCCCAATGGGGGGTACGCAGTATTTT. It translates to CASSPMGGTQYF.

The rearrangement joins TRBV7-2 to TRBJ2-1; D is unclear. With 5 bases removed from V and 4 bases from J, the gap between germline ends came to 15 bases. Germline V CDR1 and CDR2: SGHTA, FQGNSA. The CDR3 has 15 amino acids. CDR3 sequence (DNA): TGTGCCAGCAGCGTCAGTTCCACCTATTACAATGAGCAGTTCTTC. It translates to CASSVSSTYYNEQFF.

This clonotype was seen at least ten times. The V gene is TRBV20-1, the J gene TRBJ2-3; a possible D gene is TRBD2 (6 bases). Germline V gene sequence: CDR1 DFQATT, CDR2 SNEGSKA (reference sequence). The CDR3 runs 14 residues. The V and J ends lost 2 bases and 2 bases respectively, with 11 bases between them. The CDR3 loop is CSARSSGPTDTQYF. The CDR3 nucleotides are TGCAGTGCTAGATCCAGCGGGCCCACAGATACGCAGTATTTT.

This clonotype has ten or more counts. This chain joins TRBV7-2 and TRBJ2-1; unclear D gene. The CDR3 consists of 13 residues. Germline loops: CDR1 SGHTA, CDR2 FQGNSA. Trimming removed 5 bases from V and 5 bases from J, with 10 bases in between. The CDR3 region has the DNA TGTGCCAGCAGCCCCCCGGCAGACAATGAGCAGTTCTTC. Residues: CASSPPADNEQFF. The variable domain in full, with the rest retrieved from reference TRBV7-2 and TRBJ2-1, is GAGVSQSPSNKVTEKGKDVELRCDPISGHTALYWYRQSLGQGLEFLIYFQGNSAPDKSGLPSDRFSAERTGGSVSTLTIQRTQQEDSAVYLCASSPPADNEQFFGPGTRLTVL.

This clonotype was detected ten times or more. The chain has TRBV27 and TRBJ1-1; TRBD1 agrees at 7 bases. In germline, CDR1 is MNHEY, CDR2 SMNVEV (reference sequence). This CDR3 is built from 16 residues. Trimming at V came to 4 bases and at J to 0 bases, leaving 8 bases not matched to a gene. CDR3 sequence reads: CASSSQIRGVNTEAFF. In DNA form, the CDR3 reads TGTGCCAGCAGTTCACAAATCAGGGGGGTGAACACTGAAGCTTTCTTT.

This clonotype was counted many times. The genes are TRBV7-2 and TRBJ1-2; D remains ambiguous. Germline CDR1 SGHTA, CDR2 FQGNSA. V was pared by 3 bases and J by 3 bases, with 17 bases between. CDR3 length equals 16 residues. The chain's CDR3 is CASSFGISSSYYGYTF. As DNA, the CDR3 is TGTGCCAGCAGCTTTGGCATCTCCTCTTCGTACTATGGCTACACCTTC.

This sequence joins TRBV18 and TRBJ2-1; no definite D call. The germline V gene has CDR1 KGHSH and CDR2 LQKENI. CDR3 length: 14 residues. The V end lost 6 bases, the J end lost 9 bases, and 18 bases lay between the germline ends. Here the CDR3 DNA reads TGTGCCAGCTCCCCGTACACCACTGATAGTGAGCAGTTCTTC. This translates into CASSPYTTDSEQFF.

This rearrangement joins TRBV7-9 to TRBJ1-2; D unclear. Germline V lookup: CDR1 SEHNR, CDR2 FQNEAQ (reference sequence). CDR3 size: 14 residues. V gave up 5 bases and J gave up 8 bases, with 18 bases separating them. CDR3 protein: CASSPSDPSRGYTF. DNA of the CDR3: TGTGCCAGCAGCCCCTCTGACCCCTCTAGAGGCTACACCTTC.

In its sample, this clonotype was seen many times. The genes are TRBV6-5 and TRBJ2-7; D gene uncertain. In germline, CDR1 is MNHEY, CDR2 SVGAGI. The CDR3 totals 11 residues. The ends were cut back, 2 bases at V and 5 bases at J, with 4 bases in the middle. CDR3 sequence (DNA): TGTGCCAGCAGTTACAGAAACGAGCAGTACTTC. It specifies CASSYRNEQYF.

In this sample, this clonotype turned up many times. The gene calls are TRBV20-1 and TRBJ2-1, with D possibly being TRBD2 (6 bases). The CDR3 spans 13 residues. Trimming took off 5 bases at V and 5 bases at J, with 13 bases between the two ends. Germline assignment: CDR1 DFQATT and CDR2 SNEGSKA (reference sequence). CDR3 DNA sequence: TGCAGTGCTTGGGACTCCAAAAACAATGAGCAGTTCTTC. It is translated as CSAWDSKNNEQFF.

This clonotype was recorded a few times. The chain has TRBV4-2 and TRBJ2-3; no clear D. Trimming left V 1 base short and J 6 bases short, with 8 bases between. The CDR3 covers 13 residues. From germline, CDR1 is LGHNA and CDR2 YNFKEQ. CDR3 in amino acids: CASSQGEADTQYF. In DNA, the CDR3 is TGTGCCAGCAGCCAAGGAGAGGCCGATACGCAGTATTTT.

This clonotype occurred many times. The V call is TRBV2, the J call TRBJ2-1; no firm D call. This CDR3 region has 13 residues. Germline CDR1 reads SNHLY; CDR2 reads FYNNEI. Trimming stripped 3 bases from V and 8 bases from J, with 11 bases between. The CDR3 nucleotides read TGTGCCAGCAGTGAGTATCTCCGCGATGAGCAGTTCTTC. Amino acids: CASSEYLRDEQFF.

This clonotype was found many times. Here the CDR3 DNA reads TGTGCCAGCAGCTGGCAGGGATCAACTAATGAAAAACTGTTTTTT. Protein: CASSWQGSTNEKLFF. The chain has TRBV13 and TRBJ1-4; possibly TRBD1 for D (5 bases). Trimming shortened V by 4 bases and J by 0 bases, and 9 bases separated the two germline ends. Germline CDR1 and CDR2: PRHDT and FYEKMQ (reference sequence). The CDR3 has 15 residues.

The sample holds a few counts of this clonotype. A much larger clonotype is one base distant, so this may be a read error. V and J are TRBV6-5 and TRBJ2-5, with D perhaps TRBD2 (6 bases). There are 16 residues in the CDR3. Trimming shortened V by 5 bases and J by 2 bases, and 18 bases separated the two germline ends. Germline loops: CDR1 MNHEY, CDR2 SVGAGI. CDR3: CASSNLMRGTQETQYF. As DNA, the CDR3 is TGTGCCAGCAGTAACCTCATGCGGGGAACTCAAGAGACCCAGTACTTC.

Only a few counts were recorded for this clonotype. With a much larger clone just one base away, this may be a read error. The chain combines TRBV7-2 with TRBJ2-2; D possibly uses TRBD1 or TRBD2 (5 bases each). Germline V CDR1 and CDR2: SGHTA, FQGNSA. V was trimmed by 5 bases and J by 4 bases, leaving 14 bases between them. This CDR3 region has 15 residues. Here the CDR3 reads CASSPGTSSTGELFF. For the CDR3, the DNA is TGTGCCAGCAGCCCCGGGACGTCGAGCACCGGGGAGCTGTTTTTT.

At least ten counts were recorded for this clonotype. CDR3 nucleotide sequence: TGCAGCGTTGAATATGATGAAAAACTGTTTTTT. This sequence encodes CSVEYDEKLFF. The chain employs TRBV29-1 and TRBJ1-4; D not resolved. The CDR3 contains 11 residues. Germline V gives CDR1 SQVTM, CDR2 ANQGSEA. V lost 2 bases and J 6 bases, leaving 4 bases between the germline ends. Supplemented by reference TRBV29-1 and TRBJ1-4, the full variable domain reads SAVISQKPSRDICQRGTSLTIQCQVDSQVTMMFWYRQQPGQSLTLIATANQGSEATYESGFVIDKFPISRPNLTFSTLTVSNMSPEDSSIYLCSVEYDEKLFFGSGTQLSVL.

At least ten counts were recorded for this clonotype. V is TRBV20-1 and J is TRBJ2-6; D is unresolved. Trimming stripped 3 bases from V and 4 bases from J, with 10 bases between. The V gene's germline CDR1 is DFQATT and CDR2 SNEGSKA (reference sequence). The CDR3 extends over 14 amino acids. The CDR3 coding sequence is TGCAGTGCTAGTTTCCGGCCGGGGGCCAACGTCCTGACTTTC. It yields the protein CSASFRPGANVLTF.

This clonotype was seen repeatedly, ten times or more. This chain joins TRBV7-9 and TRBJ2-5; tentative D call: TRBD1 (5 bases). The V gene lost 5 bases and the J gene lost 1 base, with 11 bases spanning the gap. Per germline, CDR1 SEHNR and CDR2 FQNEAQ (reference sequence). The CDR3 contains 14 residues. The CDR3 protein is CASSVRVAQETQYF. CDR3 sequence (DNA): TGTGCCAGCAGCGTCAGGGTTGCCCAAGAGACCCAGTACTTC.